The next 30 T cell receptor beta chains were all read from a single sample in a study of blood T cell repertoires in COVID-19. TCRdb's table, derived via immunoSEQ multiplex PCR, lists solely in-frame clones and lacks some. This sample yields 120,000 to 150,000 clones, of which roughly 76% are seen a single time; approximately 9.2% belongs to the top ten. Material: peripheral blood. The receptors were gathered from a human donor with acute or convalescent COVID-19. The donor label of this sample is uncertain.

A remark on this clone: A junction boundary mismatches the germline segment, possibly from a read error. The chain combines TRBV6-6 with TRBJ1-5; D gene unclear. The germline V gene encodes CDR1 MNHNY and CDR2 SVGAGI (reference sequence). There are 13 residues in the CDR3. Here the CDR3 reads CASNYDPVEPQHF. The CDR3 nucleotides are TGTGCCAGCAATTACGATCCCGTAGAGCCCCAGCATTTT.

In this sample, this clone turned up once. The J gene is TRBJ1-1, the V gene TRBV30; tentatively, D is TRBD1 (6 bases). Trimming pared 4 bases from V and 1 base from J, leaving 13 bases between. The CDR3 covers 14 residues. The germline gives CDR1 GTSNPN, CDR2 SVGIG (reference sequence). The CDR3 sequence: CAWTRGAGNTEAFF. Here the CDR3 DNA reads TGTGCCTGGACGCGGGGGGCAGGGAACACTGAAGCTTTCTTT.

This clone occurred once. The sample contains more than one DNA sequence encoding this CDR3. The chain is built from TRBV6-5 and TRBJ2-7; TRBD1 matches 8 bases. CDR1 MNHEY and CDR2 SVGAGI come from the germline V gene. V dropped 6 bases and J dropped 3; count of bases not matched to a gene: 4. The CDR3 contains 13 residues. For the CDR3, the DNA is TGTGCCAGCAGGGGCGACAGGGGCTACGAGCAGTACTTC. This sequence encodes CASRGDRGYEQYF.

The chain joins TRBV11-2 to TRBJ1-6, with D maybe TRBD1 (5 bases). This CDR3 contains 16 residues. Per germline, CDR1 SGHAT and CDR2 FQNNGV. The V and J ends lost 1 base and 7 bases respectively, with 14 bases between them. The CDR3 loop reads CASSLGWTSRNSPLHF. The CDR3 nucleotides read TGTGCCAGCAGCTTAGGTTGGACATCCAGGAATTCACCCCTCCACTTT.

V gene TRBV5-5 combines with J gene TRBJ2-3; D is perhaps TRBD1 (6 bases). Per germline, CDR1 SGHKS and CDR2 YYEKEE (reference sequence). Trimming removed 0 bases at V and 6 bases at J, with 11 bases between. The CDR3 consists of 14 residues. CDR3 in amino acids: CASSLVVRGDTQYF. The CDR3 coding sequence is TGTGCCAGCAGCTTGGTGGTGAGGGGGGATACGCAGTATTTT. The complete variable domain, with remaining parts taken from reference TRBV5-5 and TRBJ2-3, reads DAGVTQSPTHLIKTRGQQVTLRCSPISGHKSVSWYQQVLGQGPQFIFQYYEKEERGRGNFPDRFSARQFPNYSSELNVNALLLGDSALYLCASSLVVRGDTQYFGPGTRLTVL.

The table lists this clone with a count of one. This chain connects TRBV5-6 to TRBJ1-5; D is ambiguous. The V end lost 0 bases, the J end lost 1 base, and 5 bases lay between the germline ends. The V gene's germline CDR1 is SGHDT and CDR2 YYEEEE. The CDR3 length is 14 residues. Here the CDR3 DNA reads TGTGCCAGCAGCTTGGGCGGGAGCAATCAGCCCCAGCATTTT. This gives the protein CASSLGGSNQPQHF.

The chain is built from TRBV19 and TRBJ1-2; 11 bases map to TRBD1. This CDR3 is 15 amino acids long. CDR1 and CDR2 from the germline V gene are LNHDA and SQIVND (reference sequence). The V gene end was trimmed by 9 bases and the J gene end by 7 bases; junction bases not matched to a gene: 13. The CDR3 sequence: CASSEDRGLRGGYTF. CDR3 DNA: TGTGCCAGCAGTGAGGACAGGGGGCTTCGTGGTGGCTACACCTTC.

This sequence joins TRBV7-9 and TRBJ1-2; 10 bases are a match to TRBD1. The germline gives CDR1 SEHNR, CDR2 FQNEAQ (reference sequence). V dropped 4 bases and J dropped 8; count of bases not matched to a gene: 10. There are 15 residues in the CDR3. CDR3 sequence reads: CASSYGQGGLLGYTF. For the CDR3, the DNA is TGTGCCAGCAGCTACGGACAGGGGGGATTGTTGGGCTACACCTTC.

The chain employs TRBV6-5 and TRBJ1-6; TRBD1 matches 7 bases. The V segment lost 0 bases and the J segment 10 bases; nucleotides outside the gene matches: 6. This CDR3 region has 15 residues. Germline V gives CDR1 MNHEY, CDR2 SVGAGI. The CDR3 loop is CASSYSNQGESPLHF. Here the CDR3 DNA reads TGTGCCAGCAGTTACTCTAACCAGGGGGAATCACCCCTCCACTTT.

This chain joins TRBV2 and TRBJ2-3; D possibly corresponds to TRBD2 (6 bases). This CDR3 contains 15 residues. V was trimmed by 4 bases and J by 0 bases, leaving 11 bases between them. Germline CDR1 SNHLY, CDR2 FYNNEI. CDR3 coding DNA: TGTGCCAGCAGTGGGTGGGGGGTTAGCACAGATACGCAGTATTTT. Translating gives CASSGWGVSTDTQYF.

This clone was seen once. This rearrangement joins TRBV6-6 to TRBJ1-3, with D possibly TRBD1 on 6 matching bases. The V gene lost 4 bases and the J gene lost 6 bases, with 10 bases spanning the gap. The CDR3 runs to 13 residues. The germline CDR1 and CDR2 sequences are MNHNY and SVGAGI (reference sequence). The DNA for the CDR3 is TGTGCCAGCAGTTTACAGGGCTCAAACACCATATATTTT. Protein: CASSLQGSNTIYF.

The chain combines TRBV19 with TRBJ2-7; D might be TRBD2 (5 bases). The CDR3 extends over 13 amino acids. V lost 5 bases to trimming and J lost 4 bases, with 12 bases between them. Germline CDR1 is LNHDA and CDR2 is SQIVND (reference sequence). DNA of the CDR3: TGTGCCAGTAGTTTCTCCGAGGGTTACGAGCAGTACGTC. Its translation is CASSFSEGYEQYV.

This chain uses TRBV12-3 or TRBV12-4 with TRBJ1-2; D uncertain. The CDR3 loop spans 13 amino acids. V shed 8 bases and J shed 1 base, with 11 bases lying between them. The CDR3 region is CASHGRGNYGYTF. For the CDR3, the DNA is TGTGCCAGCCATGGTCGGGGTAACTATGGCTACACCTTC.

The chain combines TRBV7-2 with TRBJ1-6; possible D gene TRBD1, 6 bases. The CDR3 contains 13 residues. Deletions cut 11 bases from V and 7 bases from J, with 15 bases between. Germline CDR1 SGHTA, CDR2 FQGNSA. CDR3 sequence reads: CAGRTVVNSPLHF. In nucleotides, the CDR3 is TGTGCCGGACGGACAGTTGTAAATTCACCCCTCCACTTT.

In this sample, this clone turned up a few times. CDR3 residues: CASSPQLGQGVSYEQYF. The DNA of the CDR3 is TGTGCCAGCAGCCCCCAGCTCGGACAGGGGGTTTCTTACGAGCAGTACTTC. This chain joins TRBV28 and TRBJ2-7; TRBD1 matches 10 bases. Germline loops: CDR1 MDHEN, CDR2 SYDVKM. The ends lost 6 bases at V and 4 bases at J; junction bases unmatched: 15. The CDR3 has 17 amino acids.

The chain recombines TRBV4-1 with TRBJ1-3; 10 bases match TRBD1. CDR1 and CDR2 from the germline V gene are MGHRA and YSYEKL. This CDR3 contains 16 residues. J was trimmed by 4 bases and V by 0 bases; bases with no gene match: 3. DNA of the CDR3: TGCGCCAGCAGCCAAGAGGGGACAGGGGACGGAAACACCATATATTTT. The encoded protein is CASSQEGTGDGNTIYF.

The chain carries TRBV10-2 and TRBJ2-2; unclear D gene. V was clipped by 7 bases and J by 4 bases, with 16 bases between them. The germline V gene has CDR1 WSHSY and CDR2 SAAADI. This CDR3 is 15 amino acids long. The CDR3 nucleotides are TGCGCCAGCACTTGGTCCCGTAGAGGCACCGGGGAGCTGTTTTTT. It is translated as CASTWSRRGTGELFF.

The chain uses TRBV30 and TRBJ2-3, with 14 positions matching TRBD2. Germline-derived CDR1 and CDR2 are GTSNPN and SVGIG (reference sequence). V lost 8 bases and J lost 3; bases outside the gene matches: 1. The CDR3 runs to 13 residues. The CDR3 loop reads CARLAGGTDTQYF. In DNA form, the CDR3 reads TGTGCCCGACTAGCGGGGGGGACAGATACGCAGTATTTT.

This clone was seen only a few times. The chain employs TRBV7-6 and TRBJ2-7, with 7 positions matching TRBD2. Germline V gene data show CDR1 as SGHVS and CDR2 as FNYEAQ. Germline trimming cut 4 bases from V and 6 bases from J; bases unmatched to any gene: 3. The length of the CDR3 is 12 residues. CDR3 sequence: CASSSTGGEQYF. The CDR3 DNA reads TGTGCCAGCAGCTCCACGGGGGGCGAGCAGTACTTC.

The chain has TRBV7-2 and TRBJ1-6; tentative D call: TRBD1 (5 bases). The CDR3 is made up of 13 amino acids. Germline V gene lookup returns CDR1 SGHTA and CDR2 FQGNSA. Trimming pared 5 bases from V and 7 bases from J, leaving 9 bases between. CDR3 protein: CASSPQGNSPLHF. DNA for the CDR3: TGTGCCAGCAGCCCCCAGGGAAATTCACCCCTCCACTTT.

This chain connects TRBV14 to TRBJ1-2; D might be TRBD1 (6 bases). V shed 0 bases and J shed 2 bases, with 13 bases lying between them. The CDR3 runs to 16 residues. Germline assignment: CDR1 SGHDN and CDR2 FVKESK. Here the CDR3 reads CASSQEAQGANYGYTF. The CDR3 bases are TGTGCCAGCAGCCAAGAAGCACAGGGAGCCAACTATGGCTACACCTTC.

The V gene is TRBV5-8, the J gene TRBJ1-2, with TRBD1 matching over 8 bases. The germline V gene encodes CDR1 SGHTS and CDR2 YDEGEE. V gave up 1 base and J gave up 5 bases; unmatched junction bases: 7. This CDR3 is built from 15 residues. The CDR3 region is CASSLWGQDEYGYTF. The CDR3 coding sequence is TGTGCCAGCAGCTTGTGGGGACAGGACGAATATGGCTACACCTTC.

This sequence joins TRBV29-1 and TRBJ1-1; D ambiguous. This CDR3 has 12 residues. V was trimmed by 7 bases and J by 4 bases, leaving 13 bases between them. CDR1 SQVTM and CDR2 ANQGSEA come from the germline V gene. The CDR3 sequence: CSALVVGTEAFF. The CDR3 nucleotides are TGCAGCGCCCTGGTAGTCGGCACTGAAGCTTTCTTT.

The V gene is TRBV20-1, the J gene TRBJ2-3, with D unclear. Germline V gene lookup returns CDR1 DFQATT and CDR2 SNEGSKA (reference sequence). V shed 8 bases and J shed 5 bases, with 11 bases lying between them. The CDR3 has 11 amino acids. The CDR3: CSPSPLDTQYF. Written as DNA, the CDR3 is TGCAGTCCTTCCCCGTTAGATACGCAGTATTTT.

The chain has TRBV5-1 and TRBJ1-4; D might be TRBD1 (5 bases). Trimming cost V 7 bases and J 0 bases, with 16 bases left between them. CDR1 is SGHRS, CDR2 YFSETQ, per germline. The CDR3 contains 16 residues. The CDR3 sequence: CASQIGATTTNEKLFF. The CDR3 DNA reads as TGCGCCAGCCAGATAGGGGCTACAACAACTAATGAAAAACTGTTTTTT.

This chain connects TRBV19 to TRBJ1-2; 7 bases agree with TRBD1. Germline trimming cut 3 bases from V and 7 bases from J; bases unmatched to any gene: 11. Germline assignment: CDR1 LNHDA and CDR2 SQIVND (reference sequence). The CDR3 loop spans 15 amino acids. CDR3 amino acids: CASSMGSQGEVGYTF. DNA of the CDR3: TGTGCCAGTAGTATGGGAAGCCAGGGGGAGGTTGGCTACACCTTC.

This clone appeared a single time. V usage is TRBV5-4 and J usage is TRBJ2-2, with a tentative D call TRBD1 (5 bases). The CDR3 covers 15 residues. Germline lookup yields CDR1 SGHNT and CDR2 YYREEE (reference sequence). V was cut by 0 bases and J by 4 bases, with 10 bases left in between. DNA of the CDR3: TGTGCCAGCAGCTTGGGACAGATTTTCACCGGGGAGCTGTTTTTT. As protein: CASSLGQIFTGELFF.

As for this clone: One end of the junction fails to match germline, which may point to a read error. CDR3 in DNA: TGTGCCAGCAACTTACGGGACAGGCGGGGAAAACTGTTTTTT. Its protein is CASNLRDRRGKLFF. The chain joins TRBV13 to TRBJ1-4; TRBD1 matches 8 bases. CDR3 length: 14 amino acids. Germline loops: CDR1 PRHDT, CDR2 FYEKMQ (reference sequence).

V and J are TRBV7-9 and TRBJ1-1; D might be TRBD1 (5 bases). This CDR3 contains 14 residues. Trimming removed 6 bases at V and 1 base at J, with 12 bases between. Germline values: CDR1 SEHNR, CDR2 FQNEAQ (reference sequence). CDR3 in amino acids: CASSDMGGNTEAFF. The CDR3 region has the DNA TGTGCCAGCAGTGACATGGGGGGGAACACTGAAGCTTTCTTT.

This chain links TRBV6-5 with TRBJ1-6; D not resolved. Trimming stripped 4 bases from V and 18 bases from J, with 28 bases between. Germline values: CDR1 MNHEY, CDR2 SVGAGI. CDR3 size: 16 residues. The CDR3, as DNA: TGTGCCAGCAGTTCTCAATTACCGGGAAGAACCTCCCGGCCCCACTTT. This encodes CASSSQLPGRTSRPHF.